This TCR beta chain was recovered during a study of response to subunit inactivated influenza vaccine. TCRdb analysed the RT-PCR reads with MiXCR anew, one entry per CDR3 protein. The data contain 750,000 to 850,000 distinct CDR3 sequences, around 18% of them seen just once; the ten biggest clones take up approximately 10%. CDR3 length: 14 amino acids. Looked up from germline, CDR1 is MDHEN and CDR2 is SYDVKM. Trimming cost V 3 bases and J 4 bases, with 12 bases left between them. This clonotype originated in a man aged 45-60 years who received an inactivated influenza vaccine. Source: PBMCs from blood, taken around 5 days after vaccination. V is TRBV28 and J is TRBJ1-1; TRBD1 is a possible D gene (5 bases). CDR3 in DNA: TGTGCCAGCAGTTTTTGGCAGGGTGGCACTGAAGCTTTCTTT. It yields the protein CASSFWQGGTEAFF.